This T cell receptor beta chain is from a study of shared clonotypes between healthy human individuals. Overall study findings and caveats: The study found lower generation probabilities in non-shared clonotypes than in those shared by all four donors.

Only in-frame clones appear in the TCRdb table, and some are missing; sequencing was by immunoSEQ multiplex PCR. The sample records 850,000 to 1,200,000 clones, 65% to 80% being singletons. Trimming shortened V by 10 bases and J by 8 bases, and 14 bases separated the two germline ends. CDR1 ENHRY and CDR2 SYGVKD come from the germline V gene. The CDR3 has 12 residues. Details on this clone: Its antigen is currently unknown.

The specimen sequenced was memory CD4+ T cells sorted from blood. Subset described: CD45RA-negative fraction. The TCR originated in a man in his late teens or twenties in good health. The genes are TRBV10-3 and TRBJ1-4, with D hard to call. DNA for the CDR3: TGTGCCACCGGAGAGGGTGGAGAAAAACTGTTTTTT. Protein sequence: CATGEGGEKLFF.